This entry features one TCR beta chain sequence. The sample holds many counts of this clonotype. No cognate antigen has been identified for it. Base qualities are not at hand, and no much larger clone is one base apart. This entry comes from a study of breast tumors, draining lymph nodes, adjacent tissues (TCRdb year 2016). In the study overall: The study compared TCR beta repertoires across tumor, adjacent nontumor tissue and axillary lymph nodes from breast cancer patients. The study was designed to assess the relationships and possible T-cell exchange between tumor, surrounding tissue and draining lymph node repertoires in human breast cancer. The investigation overall reported the following: Tumors showed preferential V and J gene usage, and their T-cell repertoire diversity fell below that of lymph nodes yet above that of nontumor tissue. The data were judged consistent with most tumor T cells deriving from the lymph node and then expanding within tumor tissue. In luminal-like breast cancer, tumor and nontumor tissue repertoires resembled each other significantly more than in basal-like breast cancer. The conclusion that tumor T cells originate in lymph nodes was framed as consistent with a hypothesis rather than directly demonstrated.

TCRdb lists the instrument as Illumina HiSeq 2000. Multiplex PCR amplification was used to build the TCR beta chain libraries. High-throughput sequencing was used to analyze the amplified TCR beta chain products. Using fastp at Q25 and MiXCR, TCRdb reprocessed the public reads and kept productive beta chains. Rows are unified per CDR3 protein, each entry keeping the most common DNA and genes. This sample gives over 20,000 distinct CDR3 sequences in total; approximately 23% of them show up just once. The ten largest make up about 13% of the sample. V has 5 bases trimmed and J has 3 bases trimmed; junction bases matching no gene number 4. CDR1 and CDR2 are read off the germline V gene (reference sequence) as MNHEY and SMNVEV. The CDR3 runs 14 amino acids, cysteine and phenylalanine included. The entry retains the CDR3 DNA only, 42 bases that are in frame from base 1.

This sequence was found in a female donor with breast cancer. Some clones in this sample may be carry-over from other donors' samples. The sample was breast tumor tissue. Here the chain combines TRBV27 and TRBJ2-1; 7 nucleotides in the junction match TRBD2. The CDR3 corresponds to CASSLRDYYNEQFF. The DNA sequence follows: TGTGCCAGCAGTCTCCGGGACTACTACAATGAGCAGTTCTTC.